Each of the 24 T cell receptor beta chains below was sequenced from the same sample in a study of blood T cell repertoires in COVID-19. Data came from immunoSEQ multiplex PCR; TCRdb stores just in-frame clones and leaves some out. This sample carries some 300,000 clones, approximately 88% of them seen once, and the ten largest clones take 5.5% to 8%. The sequenced sample was peripheral blood. The receptors were sampled from a woman in her thirties who had recovered from COVID-19.

The chain links TRBV11-3 to TRBJ2-7; no clear D. V shed 4 bases and J shed 7 bases, with 14 bases lying between them. Germline V CDR1 and CDR2: SGHNT, YENEEA. CDR3 length: 13 amino acids. CDR3 loop: CASSSATYGEQYF. The CDR3, as DNA: TGTGCCAGCAGCTCAGCCACCTACGGGGAGCAGTACTTC.

The V call is TRBV10-3, the J call TRBJ1-1; 8 bases line up with TRBD1. Per germline, CDR1 ENHRY and CDR2 SYGVKD. Trimming at V came to 11 bases and at J to 4 bases, leaving 12 bases not matched to a gene. CDR3 length: 14 residues. CDR3 protein: CAHGPGQGATEAFF. The CDR3 DNA sequence: TGTGCCCACGGGCCGGGTCAGGGGGCCACTGAAGCTTTCTTT.

The rearrangement joins TRBV18 to TRBJ1-2; D perhaps matches TRBD1 (6 bases). Trimming removed 1 base from V and 6 bases from J, with 12 bases in between. There are 14 residues in the CDR3. The germline V gene encodes CDR1 KGHSH and CDR2 LQKENI. The CDR3 loop is CASSPQGERDGYTF. The CDR3 bases are TGTGCCAGCTCACCACAGGGGGAGAGGGATGGCTACACCTTC.

The V gene is TRBV5-6, the J gene TRBJ1-2; possible D gene TRBD1, 6 bases. V was cut by 1 base and J by 7 bases, with 11 bases left in between. This CDR3 spans 13 amino acids. The germline V gene has CDR1 SGHDT and CDR2 YYEEEE. The CDR3 coding sequence is TGTGCCAGCAGCTTGCCAGGGGAGAGTGGCTACACCTTC. Protein: CASSLPGESGYTF. The entire variable domain, with the rest obtained from reference TRBV5-6 and TRBJ1-2, is as follows: DAGVTQSPTHLIKTRGQQVTLRCSPKSGHDTVSWYQQALGQGPQFIFQYYEEEERQRGNFPDRFSGHQFPNYSSELNVNALLLGDSALYLCASSLPGESGYTFGSGTRLTVV.

The J gene is TRBJ2-2, the V gene TRBV9; a possible D gene is TRBD1 (6 bases). Germline CDR1 and CDR2: SGDLS and YYNGEE. The CDR3 totals 16 residues. Trimming shortened V by 7 bases and J by 5 bases, and 21 bases separated the two germline ends. In nucleotides, the CDR3 is TGTGCCAGCTCTAAAAGGGCAGGGGAAAGTACCGGGGAGCTGTTTTTT. It encodes CASSKRAGESTGELFF.

CDR3 in amino acids: CASSHDRNTGELFF. The CDR3 DNA reads as TGTGCCAGCAGTCATGATAGGAACACCGGGGAGCTGTTTTTT. The chain joins TRBV2 to TRBJ2-2; D remains ambiguous. There are 14 residues in the CDR3. Trimming took 5 bases from V and 1 from J, leaving 8 bases between them. Germline assignment: CDR1 SNHLY and CDR2 FYNNEI. The whole variable domain, filled in from reference TRBV2 and TRBJ2-2, reads EPEVTQTPSHQVTQMGQEVILRCVPISNHLYFYWYRQILGQKVEFLVSFYNNEISEKSEIFDDQFSVERPDGSNFTLKIRSTKLEDSAMYFCASSHDRNTGELFFGEGSRLTVL.

V gene TRBV4-1 combines with J gene TRBJ2-2; 8 bases fit TRBD1. The CDR3 spans 16 residues. Germline CDR1 and CDR2: MGHRA and YSYEKL. The trim removed 0 bases at V and 3 bases at J, leaving 3 bases unmatched. CDR3 nucleotides: TGCGCCAGCAGCCAAGAGACAGGGGCGTACACCGGGGAGCTGTTTTTT. Amino acid sequence: CASSQETGAYTGELFF.

The chain has TRBV6-2 or TRBV6-3 and TRBJ2-5, with D maybe TRBD1 (7 bases). V was cut by 2 bases and J by 5 bases, with 15 bases left in between. The germline V gene has CDR1 MNHEY and CDR2 SVGEGT. The CDR3 has 15 residues. The CDR3 region is CASSYPEGADETQYF. CDR3 nucleotides: TGTGCCAGCAGTTACCCGGAGGGGGCGGATGAGACCCAGTACTTC.

This clone occurred once. The chain links TRBV9 to TRBJ2-5; 8 nucleotides match TRBD2. The CDR3 has 16 residues. J lost 4 bases, V lost 4 bases, and 12 bases had no gene match. Germline V gene data show CDR1 as SGDLS and CDR2 as YYNGEE. The CDR3 sequence is CASSPTPGLVGETQYF. The CDR3 nucleotides are TGTGCCAGCAGCCCCACCCCGGGACTAGTGGGAGAGACCCAGTACTTC.

This clone appeared once. The chain joins TRBV7-3 to TRBJ1-1, with TRBD1 as a possible D gene (5 bases). Trimming took 5 bases from V and 8 from J, leaving 12 bases between them. The V gene's germline CDR1 is SGHTA and CDR2 FQGTGA. The CDR3 runs to 12 residues. CDR3 coding DNA: TGTGCCAGCAGCCTCGGTCAGGGAGAAGCTTTCTTT. Translating gives CASSLGQGEAFF.

V and J are TRBV11-3 and TRBJ2-3, with D hard to call. The CDR3 loop spans 14 amino acids. The germline gives CDR1 SGHNT, CDR2 YENEEA. V gave up 1 base and J gave up 0 bases, with 5 bases separating them. CDR3 sequence reads: CASSLAVSTDTQYF. In DNA, the CDR3 is TGTGCCAGCAGCTTAGCCGTCAGCACAGATACGCAGTATTTT. Based on the CDR3 plus reference TRBV11-3 and TRBJ2-3, the full variable domain is EAGVVQSPRYKIIEKKQPVAFWCNPISGHNTLYWYLQNLGQGPELLIRYENEEAVDDSQLPKDRFSAERLKGVDSTLKIQPAELGDSAVYLCASSLAVSTDTQYFGPGTRLTVL.

V gene TRBV27 combines with J gene TRBJ2-1; 8 positions agree with TRBD2. This CDR3 is 16 amino acids long. The germline CDR1 and CDR2 sequences are MNHEY and SMNVEV (reference sequence). J gave up 0 bases and V 8 bases, and 9 bases lay outside the gene matches. The CDR3 protein is CASRIAGTSSYNEQFF. As DNA, the CDR3 is TGTGCCAGCCGAATAGCCGGGACTAGCTCCTACAATGAGCAGTTCTTC.

The V gene is TRBV29-1, the J gene TRBJ1-1; D not resolved. Trimming pared 0 bases from V and 6 bases from J, leaving 8 bases between. Germline values: CDR1 SQVTM, CDR2 ANQGSEA. This CDR3 region has 12 residues. The CDR3 DNA reads TGCAGCGTTGAAGATCAAACAGCTGAAGCTTTCTTT. It yields the protein CSVEDQTAEAFF.

This rearrangement joins TRBV10-3 to TRBJ2-1, with D perhaps matching TRBD2 (6 bases). The V gene's germline CDR1 is ENHRY and CDR2 SYGVKD. The length of the CDR3 is 16 residues. Trimming stripped 4 bases from V and 7 bases from J, with 20 bases between. The CDR3 region has the DNA TGTGCCATCAGTGTGGCTAAATACGGTGGGGGGAATGAGCAGTTCTTC. Translated, it gives CAISVAKYGGGNEQFF.

The chain is built from TRBV19 and TRBJ1-1; D possibly corresponds to TRBD1 (5 bases). The germline V gene encodes CDR1 LNHDA and CDR2 SQIVND (reference sequence). V dropped 5 bases and J dropped 2 bases, with 9 bases sitting between them. The CDR3 is made up of 13 amino acids. CDR3 loop: CASSRQPNTEAFF. CDR3 DNA: TGTGCCAGTAGTCGACAGCCAAACACTGAAGCTTTCTTT.

The chain is built from TRBV6-1 and TRBJ1-2; no reliable D call. CDR1 and CDR2 (germline): MNHNS, SASEGT. V was cut by 3 bases and J by 2 bases, with 13 bases left in between. This CDR3 spans 15 amino acids. The CDR3 DNA reads as TGTGCCAGCAGTGACCCCACAGTGCCGAACTATGGCTACACCTTC. Its protein is CASSDPTVPNYGYTF.

The chain is built from TRBV19 and TRBJ2-3; 11 nucleotides match TRBD2. V gave up 4 bases and J gave up 9 bases; unmatched junction bases: 6. The CDR3 has 14 amino acids. CDR1 and CDR2 (germline): LNHDA, SQIVND (reference sequence). The DNA of the CDR3 is TGTGCCAGTAGTAAGACTAGCGGGGACCGGACGCAGTATTTT. It codes for CASSKTSGDRTQYF. Using reference TRBV19 and TRBJ2-3 for the parts outside the CDR3, the full variable domain is DGGITQSPKYLFRKEGQNVTLSCEQNLNHDAMYWYRQDPGQGLRLIYYSQIVNDFQKGDIAEGYSVSREKKESFPLTVTSAQKNPTAFYLCASSKTSGDRTQYFGPGTRLTVL.

The V gene is TRBV10-3, the J gene TRBJ1-2; TRBD1 matches 7 bases. Germline assignment: CDR1 ENHRY and CDR2 SYGVKD. This CDR3 contains 16 residues. V lost 0 bases to trimming and J lost 4 bases; unmatched junction nucleotides: 8. The DNA of the CDR3 is TGTGCCATCAGTGAGTCAACGGGAACAGGGGCCTATGGCTACACCTTC. This gives the protein CAISESTGTGAYGYTF.

This chain joins TRBV20-1 and TRBJ1-5; D is uncertain. Germline CDR1 and CDR2: DFQATT and SNEGSKA (reference sequence). V lost 3 bases and J lost 4, with 13 bases in between. The CDR3 covers 14 residues. The CDR3 DNA reads TGCAGTGCTAGTCCGGGGAGGGTTAATCAGCCCCAGCATTTT. Its translation is CSASPGRVNQPQHF.

This clone was picked up a small number of times. The CDR3 DNA reads TGTGCCAGCAGCTTAGAGGGGCCCCCGGTTGCCTATAATTCACCCCTCCACTTT. Translated: CASSLEGPPVAYNSPLHF. This rearrangement joins TRBV7-2 to TRBJ1-6, with D tentatively TRBD1 (5 bases). Trimming pared 1 base from V and 2 bases from J, leaving 15 bases between. The CDR3 loop spans 18 amino acids. Germline CDR1 SGHTA, CDR2 FQGNSA.

This chain uses TRBV28 with TRBJ2-1; 10 nucleotides line up with TRBD2. The germline CDR1 and CDR2 sequences are MDHEN and SYDVKM. The trim removed 7 bases at V and 0 bases at J, leaving 9 bases unmatched. This CDR3 comprises 17 residues. CDR3 protein: CASTPIAGGSSYNEQFF. DNA of the CDR3: TGTGCCAGCACTCCCATAGCGGGGGGAAGCTCCTACAATGAGCAGTTCTTC. Drawing the rest from reference TRBV28 and TRBJ2-1, the complete variable domain is DVKVTQSSRYLVKRTGEKVFLECVQDMDHENMFWYRQDPGLGLRLIYFSYDVKMKEKGDIPEGYSVSREKKERFSLILESASTNQTSMYLCASTPIAGGSSYNEQFFGPGTRLTVL.

This chain uses TRBV30 with TRBJ1-5; no clear D. Germline loops: CDR1 GTSNPN, CDR2 SVGIG (reference sequence). Trimming removed 2 bases from V and 3 bases from J, with 8 bases in between. The CDR3 is made up of 13 amino acids. The CDR3 sequence: CAWSMNNNQPQHF. CDR3 sequence (DNA): TGTGCCTGGAGTATGAACAACAATCAGCCCCAGCATTTT.

The V gene is TRBV7-2, the J gene TRBJ1-1, with D maybe TRBD1 (5 bases). Trimming stripped 3 bases from V and 0 bases from J, with 14 bases between. Germline CDR1 SGHTA, CDR2 FQGNSA. The CDR3 length is 16 residues. The CDR3 bases are TGTGCCAGCAGCTTTGGCGCAGGGCCCATGAACACTGAAGCTTTCTTT. This sequence encodes CASSFGAGPMNTEAFF. The variable domain in full, completed from reference TRBV7-2 and TRBJ1-1, reads GAGVSQSPSNKVTEKGKDVELRCDPISGHTALYWYRQSLGQGLEFLIYFQGNSAPDKSGLPSDRFSAERTGGSVSTLTIQRTQQEDSAVYLCASSFGAGPMNTEAFFGQGTRLTVV.

This chain uses TRBV12-3 or TRBV12-4 with TRBJ2-3, with 7 bases fitting TRBD2. Losses at the gene ends were 5 bases for V and 2 bases for J; bases not matched to a gene: 1. The CDR3 sequence is 13 residues long. CDR3 bases: TGTGCCAGCAGTACTAGCGACACAGATACGCAGTATTTT. Its translation is CASSTSDTDTQYF.